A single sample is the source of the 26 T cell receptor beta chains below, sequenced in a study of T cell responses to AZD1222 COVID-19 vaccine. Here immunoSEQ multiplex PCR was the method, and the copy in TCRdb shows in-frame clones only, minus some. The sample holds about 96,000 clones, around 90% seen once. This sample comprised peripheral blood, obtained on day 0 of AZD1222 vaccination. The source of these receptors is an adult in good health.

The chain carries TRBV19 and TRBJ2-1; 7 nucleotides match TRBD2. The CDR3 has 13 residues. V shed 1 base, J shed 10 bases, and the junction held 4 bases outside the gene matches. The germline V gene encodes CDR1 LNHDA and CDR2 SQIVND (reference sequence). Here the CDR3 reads CASSIGQGGEQFF. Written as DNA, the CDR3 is TGTGCCAGTAGTATAGGCCAGGGAGGGGAGCAGTTCTTC.

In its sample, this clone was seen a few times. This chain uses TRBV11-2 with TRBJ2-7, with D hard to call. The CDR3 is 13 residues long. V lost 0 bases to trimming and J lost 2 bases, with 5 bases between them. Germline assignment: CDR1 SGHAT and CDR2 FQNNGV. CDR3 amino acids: CASSLDPPYEQYF. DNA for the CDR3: TGTGCCAGCAGCTTAGATCCCCCCTACGAGCAGTACTTC.

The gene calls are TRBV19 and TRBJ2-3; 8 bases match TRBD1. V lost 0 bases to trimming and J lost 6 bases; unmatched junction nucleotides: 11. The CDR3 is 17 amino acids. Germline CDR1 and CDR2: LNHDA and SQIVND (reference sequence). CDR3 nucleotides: TGTGCCAGTAGTATAGAAGGCAGGGGGCGGAAAGGGGATACGCAGTATTTT. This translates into CASSIEGRGRKGDTQYF.

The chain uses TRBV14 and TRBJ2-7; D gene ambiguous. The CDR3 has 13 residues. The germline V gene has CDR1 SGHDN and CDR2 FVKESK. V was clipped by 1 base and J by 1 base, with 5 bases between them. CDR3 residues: CASSQGTSYEQYF. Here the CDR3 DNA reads TGTGCCAGCAGCCAAGGCACTTCCTACGAGCAGTACTTC.

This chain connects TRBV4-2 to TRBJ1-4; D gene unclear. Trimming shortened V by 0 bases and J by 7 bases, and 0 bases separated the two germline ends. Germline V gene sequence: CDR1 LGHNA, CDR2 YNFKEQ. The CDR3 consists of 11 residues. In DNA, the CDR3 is TGTGCCAGCAGCCAAGATGAAAAACTGTTTTTT. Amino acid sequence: CASSQDEKLFF.

The CDR3 region has the DNA TGTGCCAGTAGTGTTAGCGGGAGAAGCTACGAGCAGTACTTC. This sequence encodes CASSVSGRSYEQYF. This chain links TRBV19 with TRBJ2-7; 9 nucleotides match TRBD2. The CDR3 covers 14 residues. Germline trimming cut 5 bases from V and 3 bases from J; bases unmatched to any gene: 5. From germline, CDR1 is LNHDA and CDR2 SQIVND (reference sequence). Full variable domain (rest looked up from reference TRBV19 and TRBJ2-7): DGGITQSPKYLFRKEGQNVTLSCEQNLNHDAMYWYRQDPGQGLRLIYYSQIVNDFQKGDIAEGYSVSREKKESFPLTVTSAQKNPTAFYLCASSVSGRSYEQYFGPGTRLTVT.

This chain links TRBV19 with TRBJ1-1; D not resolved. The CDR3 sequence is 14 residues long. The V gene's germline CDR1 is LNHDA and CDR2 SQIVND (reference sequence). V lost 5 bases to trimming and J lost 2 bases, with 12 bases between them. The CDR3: CASSATVVNTEAFF. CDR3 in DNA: TGTGCCAGTAGTGCCACAGTAGTTAACACTGAAGCTTTCTTT.

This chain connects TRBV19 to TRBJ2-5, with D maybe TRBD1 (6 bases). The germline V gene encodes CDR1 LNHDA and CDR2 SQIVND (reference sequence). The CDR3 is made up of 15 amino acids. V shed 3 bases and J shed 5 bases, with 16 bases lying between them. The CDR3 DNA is TGTGCCAGTAGTATGGTCAGGGGCGCAAGGGAGACCCAGTACTTC. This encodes CASSMVRGARETQYF.

CDR3 in DNA: TGTGCCAGCGGGAGGGACAGCGTAAAAGTCTACACCTTC. Encoded protein: CASGRDSVKVYTF. The rearrangement uses TRBV6-5 and TRBJ1-2; TRBD1 matches 7 bases. The germline V gene has CDR1 MNHEY and CDR2 SVGAGI. J was trimmed by 10 bases and V by 8 bases; bases with no gene match: 13. This CDR3 region has 13 residues.

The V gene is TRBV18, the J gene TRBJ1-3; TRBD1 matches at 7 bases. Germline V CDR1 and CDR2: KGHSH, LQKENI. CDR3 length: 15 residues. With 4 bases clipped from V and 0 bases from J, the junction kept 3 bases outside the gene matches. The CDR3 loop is CASSQDRASGNTIYF. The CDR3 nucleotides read TGTGCCAGCTCACAAGACAGGGCCTCTGGAAACACCATATATTTT.

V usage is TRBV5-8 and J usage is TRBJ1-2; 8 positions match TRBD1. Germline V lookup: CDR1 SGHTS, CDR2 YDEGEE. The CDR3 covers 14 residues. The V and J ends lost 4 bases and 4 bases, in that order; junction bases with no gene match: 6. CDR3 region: CASSPTGVPYGYTF. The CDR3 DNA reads TGTGCCAGCAGCCCGACAGGGGTCCCCTATGGCTACACCTTC. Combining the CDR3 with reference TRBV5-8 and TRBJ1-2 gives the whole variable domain EAGVTQSPTHLIKTRGQQATLRCSPISGHTSVYWYQQALGLGLQFLLWYDEGEERNRGNFPPRFSGRQFPNYSSELNVNALELEDSALYLCASSPTGVPYGYTFGSGTRLTVV.

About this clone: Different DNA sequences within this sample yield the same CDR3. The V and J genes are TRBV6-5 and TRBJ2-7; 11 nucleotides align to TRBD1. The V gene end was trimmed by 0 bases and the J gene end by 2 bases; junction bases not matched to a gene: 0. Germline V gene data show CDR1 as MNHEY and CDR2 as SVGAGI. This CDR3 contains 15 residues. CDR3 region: CASSYSDRGPYEQYF. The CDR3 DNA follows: TGTGCCAGCAGTTACTCGGACAGGGGGCCCTACGAGCAGTACTTC.

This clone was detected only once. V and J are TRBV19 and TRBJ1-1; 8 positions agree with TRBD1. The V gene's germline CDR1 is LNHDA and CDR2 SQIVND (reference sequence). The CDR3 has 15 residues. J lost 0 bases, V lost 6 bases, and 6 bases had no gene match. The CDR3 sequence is CASRRDRTMNTEAFF. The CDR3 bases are TGTGCCAGTAGAAGGGACAGGACAATGAACACTGAAGCTTTCTTT.

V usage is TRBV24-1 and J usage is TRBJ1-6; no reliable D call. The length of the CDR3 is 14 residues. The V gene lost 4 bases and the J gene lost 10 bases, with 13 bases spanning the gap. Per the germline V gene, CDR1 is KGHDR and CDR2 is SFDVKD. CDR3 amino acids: CATSEALGGSPLHF. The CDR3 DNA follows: TGTGCCACCAGTGAGGCCTTAGGAGGATCACCCCTCCACTTT.

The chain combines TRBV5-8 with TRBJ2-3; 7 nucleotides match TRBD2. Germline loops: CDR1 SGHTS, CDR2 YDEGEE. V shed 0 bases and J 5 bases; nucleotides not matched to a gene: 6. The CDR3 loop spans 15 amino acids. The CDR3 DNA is TGTGCCAGCAGCTTGGGAGGACTAGTGGTAGATACGCAGTATTTT. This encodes CASSLGGLVVDTQYF.

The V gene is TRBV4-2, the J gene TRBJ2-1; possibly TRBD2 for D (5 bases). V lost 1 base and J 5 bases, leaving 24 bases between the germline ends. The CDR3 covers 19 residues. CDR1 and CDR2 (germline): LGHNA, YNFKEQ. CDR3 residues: CASSQVGFSGTGYDNEQFF. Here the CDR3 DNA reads TGTGCCAGCAGCCAAGTGGGGTTCAGCGGCACTGGGTATGACAATGAGCAGTTCTTC.

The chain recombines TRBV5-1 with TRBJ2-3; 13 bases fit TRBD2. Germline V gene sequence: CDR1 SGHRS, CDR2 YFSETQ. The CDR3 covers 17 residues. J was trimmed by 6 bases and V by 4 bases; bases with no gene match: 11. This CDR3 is CASSPPLAGGPTDTQYF. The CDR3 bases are TGCGCCAGCAGCCCACCACTAGCGGGAGGGCCAACGGATACGCAGTATTTT. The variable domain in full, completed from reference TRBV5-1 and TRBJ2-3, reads KAGVTQTPRYLIKTRGQQVTLSCSPISGHRSVSWYQQTPGQGLQFLFEYFSETQRNKGNFPGRFSGRQFSNSRSEMNVSTLELGDSALYLCASSPPLAGGPTDTQYFGPGTRLTVL.

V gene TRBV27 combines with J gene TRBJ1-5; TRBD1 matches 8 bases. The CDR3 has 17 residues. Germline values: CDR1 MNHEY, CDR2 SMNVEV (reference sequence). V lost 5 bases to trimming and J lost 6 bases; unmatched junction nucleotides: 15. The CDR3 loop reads CASSLPRTGMDSQPQHF. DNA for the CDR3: TGTGCCAGCAGTCTACCCAGGACAGGGATGGACAGTCAGCCCCAGCATTTT.

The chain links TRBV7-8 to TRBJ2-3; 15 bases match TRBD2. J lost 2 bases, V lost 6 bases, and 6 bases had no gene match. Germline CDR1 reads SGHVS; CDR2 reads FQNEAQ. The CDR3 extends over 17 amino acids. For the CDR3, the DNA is TGTGCCAGCAGACCCTGGACTAGCGGGAGGGTCACAGATACGCAGTATTTT. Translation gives CASRPWTSGRVTDTQYF.

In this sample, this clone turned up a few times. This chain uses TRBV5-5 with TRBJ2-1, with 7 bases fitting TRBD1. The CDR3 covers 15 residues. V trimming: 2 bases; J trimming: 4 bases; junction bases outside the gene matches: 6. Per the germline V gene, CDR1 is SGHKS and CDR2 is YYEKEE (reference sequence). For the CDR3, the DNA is TGTGCCAGCAGCTTACGGGACAGCCCTTACAATGAGCAGTTCTTC. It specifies CASSLRDSPYNEQFF. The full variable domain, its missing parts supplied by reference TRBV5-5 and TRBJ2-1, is DAGVTQSPTHLIKTRGQQVTLRCSPISGHKSVSWYQQVLGQGPQFIFQYYEKEERGRGNFPDRFSARQFPNYSSELNVNALLLGDSALYLCASSLRDSPYNEQFFGPGTRLTVL.

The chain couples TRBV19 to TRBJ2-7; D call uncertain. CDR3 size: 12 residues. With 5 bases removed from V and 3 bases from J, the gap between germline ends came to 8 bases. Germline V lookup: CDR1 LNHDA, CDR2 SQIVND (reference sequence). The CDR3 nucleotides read TGTGCCAGTAGTTCCCAGGACTACGAGCAGTACTTC. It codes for CASSSQDYEQYF.

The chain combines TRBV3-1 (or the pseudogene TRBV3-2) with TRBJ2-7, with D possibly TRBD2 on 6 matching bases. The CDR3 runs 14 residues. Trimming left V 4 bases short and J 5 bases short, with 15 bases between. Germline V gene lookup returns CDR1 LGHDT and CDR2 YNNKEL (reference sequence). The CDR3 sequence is CASSRAVREDEQYF. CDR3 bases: TGTGCCAGCAGCCGGGCGGTTAGGGAGGACGAGCAGTACTTC.

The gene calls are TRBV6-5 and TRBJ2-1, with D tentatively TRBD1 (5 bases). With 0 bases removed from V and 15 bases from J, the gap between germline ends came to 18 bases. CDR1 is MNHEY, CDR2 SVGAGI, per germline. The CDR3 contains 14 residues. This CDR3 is CASSYSIAQGKRFF. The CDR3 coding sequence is TGTGCCAGCAGTTACTCGATTGCCCAGGGTAAAAGGTTCTTC.

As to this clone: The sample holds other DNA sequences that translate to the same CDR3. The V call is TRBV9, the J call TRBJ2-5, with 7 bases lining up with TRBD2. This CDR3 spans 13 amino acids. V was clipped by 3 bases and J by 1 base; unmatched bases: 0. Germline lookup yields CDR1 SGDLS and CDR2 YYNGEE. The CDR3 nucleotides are TGTGCCAGCAGCGCGGGGGGCCAAGAGACCCAGTACTTC. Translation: CASSAGGQETQYF.

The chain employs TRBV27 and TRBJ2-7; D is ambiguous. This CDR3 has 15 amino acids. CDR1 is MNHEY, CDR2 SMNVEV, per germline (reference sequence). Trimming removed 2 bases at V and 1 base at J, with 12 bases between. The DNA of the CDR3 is TGTGCCAGCAGTTTAAACAGCCGCCCGTCCTACGAGCAGTACTTC. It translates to CASSLNSRPSYEQYF.

CDR3 in amino acids: CASSSGLAYTGELFF. The CDR3 DNA is TGTGCCAGCAGCTCTGGACTAGCCTACACCGGGGAGCTGTTTTTT. The chain recombines TRBV7-2 with TRBJ2-2, with 8 positions matching TRBD2. V lost 4 bases and J lost 3; bases outside the gene matches: 4. There are 15 residues in the CDR3. Germline V gene sequence: CDR1 SGHTA, CDR2 FQGNSA.